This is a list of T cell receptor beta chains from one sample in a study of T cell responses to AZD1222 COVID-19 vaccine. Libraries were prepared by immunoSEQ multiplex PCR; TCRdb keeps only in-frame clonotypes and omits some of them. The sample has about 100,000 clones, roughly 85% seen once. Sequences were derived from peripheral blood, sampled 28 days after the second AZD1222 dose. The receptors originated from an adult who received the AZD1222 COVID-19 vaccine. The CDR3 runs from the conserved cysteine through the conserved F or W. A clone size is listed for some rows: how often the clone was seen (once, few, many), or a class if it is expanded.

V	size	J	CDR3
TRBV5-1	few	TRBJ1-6	CASSLGEFSHPLHF
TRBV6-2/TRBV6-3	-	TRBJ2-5	CASSYGLAKETQYF
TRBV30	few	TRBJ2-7	CAWSVGLAGDLAYEQYF
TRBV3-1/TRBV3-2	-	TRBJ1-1	CASSLGNSPEAFF
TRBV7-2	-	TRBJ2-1	CASRTSVTYNEQFF
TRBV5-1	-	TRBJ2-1	CASSPPTSGIHNEQFF
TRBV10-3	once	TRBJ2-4	CAISESTSVSLAKNIQYF
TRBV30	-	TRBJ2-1	CAWSAATSGNARGNEQFF
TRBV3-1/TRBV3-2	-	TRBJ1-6	CASSPQGHNSPLHF
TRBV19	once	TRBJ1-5	CASSIVGGLGNQPQHF
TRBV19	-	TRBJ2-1	CASMGRSSYNEQFF
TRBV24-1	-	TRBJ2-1	CATSGPGTSGRAYEQFF
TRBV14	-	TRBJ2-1	CASSQESYYNEQFF
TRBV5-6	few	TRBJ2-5	CASSLGFGRAETQYF
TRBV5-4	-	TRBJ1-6	CASSPGRRDYNSPLHF
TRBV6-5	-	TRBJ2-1	CASSRTSGRVNEQFF
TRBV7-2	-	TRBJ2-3	CASSPTGVENTQYF
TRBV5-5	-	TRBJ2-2	CASSLVYLVSYTGELFF
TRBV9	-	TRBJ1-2	CASSQDRGLIYGYTF
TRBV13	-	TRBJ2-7	CASSLGRATYEQYF
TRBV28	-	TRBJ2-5	CASSIRETQYF
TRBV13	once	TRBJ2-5	CASSHRLEETQYF
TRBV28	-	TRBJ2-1	CASSWGEGGRYNEQFF